The 17 T cell receptor beta chains presented below share a single source sample, sequenced in a study of shared T cell receptors in the human thymus. The table came from immunoSEQ multiplex PCR; TCRdb's copy has only in-frame clones and leaves some out. The sample holds 640,000 or so clones, 80% to 90% seen once. These sequences were also reported in another study, on human thymus T cells.

The sample comprised thymocytes. These receptors all come from a boy younger than two with a congenital heart defect.

The chain has TRBV18 and TRBJ2-4; TRBD1 might be the D (6 bases). The CDR3 contains 18 residues. The germline CDR1 and CDR2 sequences are KGHSH and LQKENI. V dropped 4 bases and J dropped 0 bases, with 19 bases sitting between them. CDR3 sequence: CASSLRGWPTIAKNIQYF. CDR3 in DNA: TGTGCCAGCTCACTCAGGGGCTGGCCAACAATAGCCAAAAACATTCAGTACTTC. Supplemented by reference TRBV18 and TRBJ2-4, the full variable domain reads NAGVMQNPRHLVRRRGQEARLRCSPMKGHSHVYWYRQLPEEGLKFMVYLQKENIIDESGMPKERFSAEFPKEGPSILRIQQVVRGDSAAYFCASSLRGWPTIAKNIQYFGAGTRLSVL.

The sample holds one count of this clone. The rearrangement joins TRBV19 to TRBJ1-5, with 7 bases that match TRBD1. Germline V gene sequence: CDR1 LNHDA, CDR2 SQIVND (reference sequence). Unmatched junction bases numbered 12, after V lost 6 bases and J lost 4 bases. The CDR3 loop spans 16 amino acids. CDR3 DNA sequence: TGTGCCAGTAGACCCTCAACCGGGACAGAAAATCAGCCCCAGCATTTT. It codes for CASRPSTGTENQPQHF.

The genes are TRBV19 and TRBJ2-1; D perhaps matches TRBD2 (6 bases). This CDR3 region has 13 residues. The germline V and J ends were trimmed by 6 bases and 8 bases, with 14 bases remaining between them. Germline V gene sequence: CDR1 LNHDA, CDR2 SQIVND (reference sequence). The CDR3 protein is CASSGTRGDEQFF. Here the CDR3 DNA reads TGTGCCAGTAGCGGGACTCGGGGCGATGAGCAGTTCTTC.

The chain employs TRBV2 and TRBJ2-1, with D possibly matching TRBD2 (6 bases). The CDR3 covers 16 residues. Per germline, CDR1 SNHLY and CDR2 FYNNEI. Trimming took 10 bases from V and 3 from J, leaving 22 bases between them. DNA of the CDR3: TGTGCCAATTCGTATTATCGGGGGAAAGGCTACAATGAGCAGTTCTTC. It yields the protein CANSYYRGKGYNEQFF. The entire variable domain, with the rest obtained from reference TRBV2 and TRBJ2-1, is as follows: EPEVTQTPSHQVTQMGQEVILRCVPISNHLYFYWYRQILGQKVEFLVSFYNNEISEKSEIFDDQFSVERPDGSNFTLKIRSTKLEDSAMYFCANSYYRGKGYNEQFFGPGTRLTVL.

This chain links TRBV28 with TRBJ2-3; D ambiguous. The CDR3 has 12 amino acids. Germline-derived CDR1 and CDR2 are MDHEN and SYDVKM. V was pared by 5 bases and J by 5 bases, with 8 bases between. Written as DNA, the CDR3 is TGTGCCAGCAGTCATGGCGGAGATACGCAGTATTTT. Protein sequence: CASSHGGDTQYF.

This chain joins TRBV10-3 and TRBJ2-3; 10 bases are a match to TRBD2. The J segment lost 0 bases and the V segment lost 4 bases, leaving 10 bases of the junction unmatched. Germline V gene data show CDR1 as ENHRY and CDR2 as SYGVKD. The CDR3 covers 18 residues. In DNA form, the CDR3 reads TGTGCCATCAGTGGGACTAGCGGACCCATTTTAAGCACAGATACGCAGTATTTT. Translated, it gives CAISGTSGPILSTDTQYF.

The chain recombines TRBV5-1 with TRBJ2-7; D may be TRBD1 (5 bases). This CDR3 has 12 amino acids. The germline V and J ends were trimmed by 4 bases and 2 bases, with 7 bases remaining between them. CDR1 is SGHRS, CDR2 YFSETQ, per germline. CDR3 nucleotides: TGCGCCAGCAGCCAGGGCACCTACGAGCAGTACTTC. It translates to CASSQGTYEQYF.

This clone appeared once. The chain links TRBV5-6 to TRBJ2-3; 9 bases align to TRBD2. Germline CDR1 and CDR2: SGHDT and YYEEEE. The CDR3 sequence is 17 residues long. J gave up 7 bases and V 3 bases, and 15 bases lay outside the gene matches. The CDR3: CASSWGTGASGTHTQYF. The CDR3 coding sequence is TGTGCCAGCAGCTGGGGGACGGGGGCTAGCGGGACTCATACGCAGTATTTT.

The table lists this clone with a count of one. The chain has TRBV5-6 and TRBJ1-5; TRBD1 matches 7 bases. The CDR3 is 15 amino acids. V lost 4 bases, J lost 4 bases, and 8 bases stayed unmatched. Germline CDR1 is SGHDT and CDR2 is YYEEEE. CDR3 in DNA: TGTGCCAGCAGCCTTTCCGGGACAGAAAATCAGCCCCAGCATTTT. Its translation: CASSLSGTENQPQHF.

V and J are TRBV2 and TRBJ2-5; tentative D call: TRBD1 (6 bases). The V end lost 8 bases, the J end lost 0 bases, and 13 bases lay between the germline ends. The CDR3 sequence is 14 residues long. Germline CDR1 reads SNHLY; CDR2 reads FYNNEI. The CDR3 sequence: CASAWGQNQETQYF. CDR3 sequence (DNA): TGTGCCAGCGCCTGGGGGCAGAACCAAGAGACCCAGTACTTC.

This chain uses TRBV18 with TRBJ2-1, with TRBD2 matching over 10 bases. V was pared by 2 bases and J by 6 bases, with 4 bases of the junction left unmatched. CDR1 and CDR2 from the germline V gene are KGHSH and LQKENI. The CDR3 runs 15 residues. CDR3 loop: CASSPTLAGRNEQFF. For the CDR3, the DNA is TGTGCCAGCTCACCAACACTAGCGGGACGCAATGAGCAGTTCTTC.

This chain links TRBV4-3 with TRBJ2-1; 10 bases are shared with TRBD2. V gave up 0 bases and J gave up 12 bases; unmatched junction bases: 11. Germline V gene sequence: CDR1 LGHNA, CDR2 YSLEER. The CDR3 length is 16 residues. CDR3 nucleotides: TGCGCCAGCAGCCAAGATGTCGTGAGCGGGGGGGCCGCGCAGTTCTTC. It specifies CASSQDVVSGGAAQFF.

The V call is TRBV5-1, the J call TRBJ2-1; 11 positions agree with TRBD1. Germline trimming cut 3 bases from V and 8 bases from J; bases unmatched to any gene: 7. The CDR3 sequence is 15 residues long. Germline V gene data show CDR1 as SGHRS and CDR2 as YFSETQ. The CDR3 is CASSSDRGRGDEQFF. For the CDR3, the DNA is TGCGCCAGCAGCTCGGACAGGGGGCGCGGGGATGAGCAGTTCTTC.

The rearrangement links TRBV2 to TRBJ2-7; TRBD1 agrees at 7 bases. Germline CDR1 is SNHLY and CDR2 is FYNNEI. Germline trimming cut 6 bases from V and 1 base from J; bases unmatched to any gene: 9. The CDR3 is 15 residues long. Written as DNA, the CDR3 is TGTGCCAGCAGCCCCCCCCCGGACAGGTCCTACGAGCAGTACTTC. Its translation is CASSPPPDRSYEQYF.

This chain connects TRBV28 to TRBJ2-6, with a weak D call TRBD2 (6 bases). The germline V gene has CDR1 MDHEN and CDR2 SYDVKM. Trimming took 7 bases from V and 1 from J, leaving 14 bases between them. This CDR3 is built from 16 residues. Here the CDR3 DNA reads TGTGCCAGCACCTTTGGTGGGGGGTCTGGGGCCAACGTCCTGACTTTC. It encodes CASTFGGGSGANVLTF. Supplemented by reference TRBV28 and TRBJ2-6, the full variable domain reads DVKVTQSSRYLVKRTGEKVFLECVQDMDHENMFWYRQDPGLGLRLIYFSYDVKMKEKGDIPEGYSVSREKKERFSLILESASTNQTSMYLCASTFGGGSGANVLTFGAGSRLTVL.

The chain couples TRBV20-1 to TRBJ2-7; TRBD1 matches at 8 bases. There are 11 residues in the CDR3. The V segment lost 6 bases and the J segment 7 bases; nucleotides outside the gene matches: 5. The germline CDR1 and CDR2 sequences are DFQATT and SNEGSKA (reference sequence). CDR3 residues: CSAGQGGEQYF. CDR3 DNA sequence: TGCAGTGCAGGACAGGGCGGGGAGCAGTACTTC.

The chain uses TRBV28 and TRBJ1-1; D might be TRBD1 (5 bases). The CDR3 loop spans 16 amino acids. The ends were cut back, 7 bases at V and 6 bases at J, with 24 bases in the middle. The V gene's germline CDR1 is MDHEN and CDR2 SYDVKM. The CDR3 coding sequence is TGTGCCAGCACCGCAGGGTTAGACCTAACGGGCCCTGAAGCTTTCTTT. Protein: CASTAGLDLTGPEAFF.